A single sample gave rise to the 21 T cell receptor beta chains below, sequenced in a study of control samples from healthy donors and cancer patients. The repertoire was sequenced with immunoSEQ multiplex PCR; TCRdb's copy has only in-frame clones and lacks some. The repertoire has roughly 450,000 clones, 80% to 95% of them found once; the top ten carry 5.5% to 8%. Sequencing used PBMCs. The receptors were sampled from a man aged 35 to 55 with head and neck cancer.

This chain joins TRBV2 and TRBJ2-7, with 8 bases identical to TRBD1. V gave up 0 bases and J gave up 6 bases; unmatched junction bases: 10. The CDR3 has 16 residues. Germline values: CDR1 SNHLY, CDR2 FYNNEI. CDR3 sequence (DNA): TGTGCCAGCAGTGAAGCGCTTATCCAGGGGGCTAGCGAGCAGTACTTC. Residues: CASSEALIQGASEQYF.

In the case of this clone: Other DNA sequences in this sample translate to the same CDR3. V usage is TRBV9 and J usage is TRBJ1-1; 8 bases line up with TRBD1. The CDR3 has 15 residues. Germline V CDR1 and CDR2: SGDLS, YYNGEE. Trimming removed 3 bases from V and 4 bases from J; junction bases left unmatched: 8. CDR3 loop: CASSASGTGFTEAFF. CDR3 bases: TGTGCCAGCAGCGCGTCCGGGACAGGATTCACTGAAGCTTTCTTT.

The chain joins TRBV7-9 to TRBJ1-1; D is perhaps TRBD1 (6 bases). The germline V gene encodes CDR1 SEHNR and CDR2 FQNEAQ (reference sequence). The CDR3 has 18 residues. Trimming took off 0 bases at V and 1 base at J, with 18 bases between the two ends. CDR3 region: CASSLALGGPGGNTEAFF. The CDR3 DNA follows: TGTGCCAGCAGCTTAGCGTTGGGGGGGCCCGGCGGGAACACTGAAGCTTTCTTT.

The chain employs TRBV6-5 and TRBJ1-2; no clear D. CDR1 MNHEY and CDR2 SVGAGI come from the germline V gene. Between the trimmed V and J ends, which lost 2 bases and 0 bases, there was a span of 4 bases. This CDR3 has 13 residues. CDR3 coding DNA: TGTGCCAGCAGTTACACGGCTAACTATGGCTACACCTTC. This gives the protein CASSYTANYGYTF.

DNA of the CDR3: TGTGCCAGCAGCTCCGACGGGGGGCCCCCGGACGAGCAGTACTTC. Translation: CASSSDGGPPDEQYF. The gene calls are TRBV7-3 and TRBJ2-7, with a tentative D call TRBD2 (7 bases). This CDR3 region has 15 residues. Trimming cost V 4 bases and J 5 bases, with 18 bases left between them. Germline V CDR1 and CDR2: SGHTA, FQGTGA.

The V gene is TRBV14, the J gene TRBJ2-1; D gene uncertain. Trimming took off 4 bases at V and 14 bases at J, with 15 bases between the two ends. Per germline, CDR1 SGHDN and CDR2 FVKESK. The CDR3 has 12 residues. CDR3 sequence: CASSLAQTRKFF. The CDR3 coding sequence is TGTGCCAGCAGCCTCGCTCAGACGCGGAAGTTCTTC. Filled out from reference TRBV14 and TRBJ2-1, the complete variable domain reads EAGVTQFPSHSVIEKGQTVTLRCDPISGHDNLYWYRRVMGKEIKFLLHFVKESKQDESGMPNNRFLAERTGGTYSTLKVQPAELEDSGVYFCASSLAQTRKFFGPGTRLTVL.

V and J are TRBV7-2 and TRBJ1-5; unclear D gene. CDR3 length equals 14 residues. Trimming took off 4 bases at V and 1 base at J, with 8 bases between the two ends. Per the germline V gene, CDR1 is SGHTA and CDR2 is FQGNSA. This chain's CDR3 is CASSSLGSNQPQHF. CDR3 sequence (DNA): TGTGCCAGCAGCTCGCTGGGAAGCAATCAGCCCCAGCATTTT.

The chain carries TRBV20-1 and TRBJ1-1; D ambiguous. V was shortened by 6 bases and J by 2 bases, with 4 bases between the two germline ends. This CDR3 contains 10 residues. Germline values: CDR1 DFQATT, CDR2 SNEGSKA (reference sequence). CDR3 amino acids: CSAKNTEAFF. The CDR3 nucleotides read TGCAGTGCCAAAAACACTGAAGCTTTCTTT.

The V call is TRBV19, the J call TRBJ1-6, with a possible D match to TRBD1 (5 bases). Between the trimmed V and J ends, which lost 6 bases and 5 bases, there was a span of 11 bases. The CDR3 extends over 14 amino acids. Germline loops: CDR1 LNHDA, CDR2 SQIVND (reference sequence). CDR3 region: CASRWTLDNSPLHF. The CDR3 nucleotides read TGTGCCAGTAGGTGGACACTCGATAATTCACCCCTCCACTTT.

The chain uses TRBV9 and TRBJ2-2, with D possibly matching TRBD1 (6 bases). Germline V lookup: CDR1 SGDLS, CDR2 YYNGEE. V lost 4 bases and J lost 6, with 10 bases in between. CDR3 length: 13 amino acids. CDR3 sequence: CASSSPGAGELFF. The CDR3, as DNA: TGTGCCAGCAGCTCCCCAGGGGCCGGGGAGCTGTTTTTT.

V gene TRBV6-1 combines with J gene TRBJ2-6, with D tentatively TRBD1 (5 bases). CDR1 and CDR2 (germline): MNHNS, SASEGT. The CDR3 totals 16 residues. V lost 3 bases to trimming and J lost 2 bases, with 11 bases between them. This chain's CDR3 is CASSESLGAGANVLTF. CDR3 bases: TGTGCCAGCAGTGAGTCCTTAGGGGCTGGGGCCAACGTCCTGACTTTC.

This clone was seen just once. CDR3 nucleotide sequence: TGTGCCAGCAGTTTAGGCGGGACAGGTATCTACGAGCAGTACTTC. Translating it yields CASSLGGTGIYEQYF. J is TRBJ2-7 and V is TRBV28; TRBD1 matches 8 bases. Germline lookup yields CDR1 MDHEN and CDR2 SYDVKM. The CDR3 is 15 residues long. After removal of 2 bases from V and 3 bases from J, the junction contained 6 bases not matched to a gene.

V is TRBV5-8 and J is TRBJ2-5, with 7 nucleotides matching TRBD1. Germline values: CDR1 SGHTS, CDR2 YDEGEE. This CDR3 is built from 16 residues. Trimming at V came to 4 bases and at J to 3 bases, leaving 12 bases not matched to a gene. The CDR3 DNA follows: TGTGCCAGCAGCATCAGCCCGGGACAGCAAAAAGAGACCCAGTACTTC. Protein product: CASSISPGQQKETQYF.

This chain joins TRBV7-6 and TRBJ2-7; D is unresolved. Germline CDR1 and CDR2: SGHVS and FNYEAQ. The CDR3 consists of 13 residues. V was trimmed by 8 bases and J by 9 bases, leaving 20 bases between them. CDR3 sequence: CASSDVKPTRQYF. The CDR3 nucleotides read TGTGCCAGCTCGGATGTAAAACCTACTCGGCAGTACTTC.

The gene calls are TRBV9 and TRBJ2-2; tentative D call: TRBD1 (6 bases). The V gene's germline CDR1 is SGDLS and CDR2 YYNGEE. CDR3 length: 15 amino acids. Trimming pared 0 bases from V and 5 bases from J, leaving 11 bases between. CDR3 sequence reads: CASSVGGGPTGELFF. In DNA, the CDR3 is TGTGCCAGCAGCGTAGGAGGGGGACCGACCGGGGAGCTGTTTTTT.

The gene calls are TRBV3-1 (or the pseudogene TRBV3-2) and TRBJ1-6; weak D call: TRBD1 (5 bases). Trimming shortened V by 4 bases and J by 4 bases, and 11 bases separated the two germline ends. Germline V gene lookup returns CDR1 LGHDT and CDR2 YNNKEL (reference sequence). CDR3 length equals 15 residues. This CDR3 reads CASSPAGTYNSPLHF. The DNA of the CDR3 is TGTGCCAGCAGCCCCGCGGGGACTTATAATTCACCCCTCCACTTT.

This chain uses TRBV7-2 with TRBJ2-4; the D gene is possibly TRBD1 (5 bases). This CDR3 has 13 residues. Trimming shortened V by 0 bases and J by 8 bases, and 8 bases separated the two germline ends. From germline, CDR1 is SGHTA and CDR2 FQGNSA. The CDR3 DNA sequence: TGTGCCAGCAGCTTAGCCAGGGTGGACATTCAGTACTTC. Translated: CASSLARVDIQYF. Looking up the rest from reference TRBV7-2 and TRBJ2-4 gives the full variable domain: GAGVSQSPSNKVTEKGKDVELRCDPISGHTALYWYRQSLGQGLEFLIYFQGNSAPDKSGLPSDRFSAERTGGSVSTLTIQRTQQEDSAVYLCASSLARVDIQYFGAGTRLSVL.

The chain has TRBV18 and TRBJ2-3, with D uncertain. The CDR3 consists of 15 residues. Deletions cut 2 bases from V and 0 bases from J, with 9 bases between. Germline-derived CDR1 and CDR2 are KGHSH and LQKENI. For the CDR3, the DNA is TGTGCCAGCTCACCAGGACCTCTTAGCACAGATACGCAGTATTTT. This translates into CASSPGPLSTDTQYF.

The rearrangement joins TRBV19 to TRBJ1-1; 9 bases agree with TRBD1. Germline values: CDR1 LNHDA, CDR2 SQIVND (reference sequence). Germline trimming cut 5 bases from V and 6 bases from J; bases unmatched to any gene: 10. The CDR3 extends over 15 amino acids. The CDR3 DNA reads TGTGCCAGTAGTCATCCGGGACAGGGACGCCCTGAAGCTTTCTTT. It is translated as CASSHPGQGRPEAFF.

J is TRBJ2-1 and V is TRBV18, with TRBD1 matching over 12 bases. The CDR3 has 15 amino acids. The V gene end was trimmed by 6 bases and the J gene end by 10 bases; junction bases not matched to a gene: 10. The germline CDR1 and CDR2 sequences are KGHSH and LQKENI. The CDR3 region is CASSLMGQGAREQFF. As DNA, the CDR3 is TGTGCCAGCTCCCTCATGGGACAGGGGGCGCGGGAGCAGTTCTTC.

The chain joins TRBV28 to TRBJ1-2; possible D gene TRBD1, 6 bases. V lost 7 bases to trimming and J lost 7 bases, with 13 bases between them. Germline CDR1 is MDHEN and CDR2 is SYDVKM. The CDR3 runs 12 residues. Here the CDR3 reads CASIEDRSGYTF. DNA of the CDR3: TGTGCCAGCATTGAGGACAGAAGTGGCTACACCTTC.